The 5 T cell receptor beta chains given below trace back to one sample, sequenced in a study of T cells in Graves' hyperthyroidism and ophthalmopathy. Template material for amplifying TCR beta CDR3 regions consisted of RNA transcripts. When the TCR CDR3 underwent first-round RT-PCR, the HTBI primer set was used. One entry per CDR3 protein, called by TCRdb with MiXCR from the multiplex PCR reads. The repertoire consists of hundreds of thousands of distinct CDR3 sequences, with about 15% occurring once and the leading ten covering approximately 14%. The material sequenced was blood. The receptors shown here come from a woman aged 18 to 35 with Graves' hyperthyroidism.

This chain uses TRBV14 with TRBJ2-5; 10 nucleotides match TRBD2. V was pared by 6 bases and J by 5 bases, with 15 bases of the junction left unmatched. Germline V lookup: CDR1 SGHDN, CDR2 FVKESK. The CDR3 totals 17 residues. The CDR3: CASSHSARSGGAETQYF. The CDR3 DNA sequence: TGTGCCAGCAGTCATTCCGCGCGCAGCGGGGGGGCGGAGACCCAGTACTTC.

This clonotype has ten or more counts. The chain uses TRBV18 and TRBJ1-2; no reliable D call. The CDR3 contains 13 residues. V shed 3 bases and J shed 10 bases, with 15 bases lying between them. CDR1 is KGHSH and CDR2 is LQKENI in the germline V gene. The CDR3 reads CASSPDNRINYTF. CDR3 in DNA: TGTGCCAGCTCACCCGACAACCGCATTAACTACACCTTC.

Many counts were recorded for this clonotype. The chain employs TRBV3-1 and TRBJ2-1; 9 bases align to TRBD2. Germline V CDR1 and CDR2: LGHDT, YNNKEL (reference sequence). V was clipped by 1 base and J by 10 bases; unmatched bases: 8. The CDR3 sequence is 15 residues long. As DNA, the CDR3 is TGTGCCAGCAGCCAAGGTCCTAGCGGGGTCGGGGAGCAGTTCTTC. Translation gives CASSQGPSGVGEQFF.

This clonotype came up many times. The CDR3 reads CASSPPSADTQYF. DNA of the CDR3: TGTGCCAGCTCACCACCGTCTGCAGATACGCAGTATTTT. V is TRBV18 and J is TRBJ2-3; D remains unclear. Trimming removed 0 bases from V and 4 bases from J, with 5 bases in between. This CDR3 contains 13 residues. CDR1 is KGHSH, CDR2 LQKENI, per germline.

This clonotype was counted at least ten times. The chain joins TRBV7-2 to TRBJ2-7, with 9 bases matching TRBD2. In germline, CDR1 is SGHTA, CDR2 FQGNSA. V dropped 1 base and J dropped 5; count of bases not matched to a gene: 6. The CDR3 is 15 residues long. For the CDR3, the DNA is TGTGCCAGCAGCTTAGTGGCGGGAGGGCCGAACGAGCAGTACTTC. It encodes CASSLVAGGPNEQYF.